This T cell receptor beta chain was captured by sequencing in a study of T cell responses to AZD1222 COVID-19 vaccine. CDR3 length: 14 residues. CDR1 and CDR2 from the germline V gene are SGHNT and YENEEA. V lost 3 bases and J lost 3; bases outside the gene matches: 2. Assay used: immunoSEQ multiplex PCR; TCRdb lists only in-frame clones, some missing. The data contain some 120,000 clones, roughly 94% of them singletons. This clone has a single count. Source: peripheral blood, taken on day 0 of AZD1222 vaccination. The sequence was collected from an adult in good health. This rearrangement joins TRBV11-3 to TRBJ1-2; 9 bases are shared with TRBD1. The CDR3 reads CASSFRDRDYGYTF. DNA for the CDR3: TGTGCCAGCAGCTTCCGGGACAGGGACTATGGCTACACCTTC.